This is a list of T cell receptor beta chains from one sample in a study of blood T cell repertoires in COVID-19. The repertoire was sequenced with immunoSEQ multiplex PCR; TCRdb's copy has only in-frame clones and lacks some. The table has about 160,000 clones, about 85% seen once. The sequenced sample was peripheral blood. The origin of the receptors is a human donor with acute or convalescent COVID-19. The donor label of this sample is uncertain. The CDR3 runs from the conserved cysteine through the conserved F or W.

TRBV5-3,TRBJ2-2,CARSLGRAGHGELFF
TRBV5-1,TRBJ2-3,CASSLGGTHNTDTQYF
TRBV4-2,TRBJ1-2,CASSQDGSSGYGYTF
TRBV18,TRBJ1-4,CASSPQGQGREKLFF
TRBV6-5,TRBJ2-5,CASSYQPGETQYF
TRBV5-4,TRBJ2-7,CASSEGQGVTYEQYF
TRBV27,TRBJ1-3,CASSYLSGGTIYF
TRBV29-1,TRBJ1-2,CSVEYRGGYGYTF
TRBV7-9,TRBJ2-2,CASSFVPGLAPGELFF
TRBV3-1/TRBV3-2,TRBJ1-1,CASLAKRSTEAFF
TRBV27,TRBJ1-1,CASSLQDRGNTEAFF
TRBV2,TRBJ2-6,CASSGPPRPTRANVLTF
TRBV27,TRBJ2-5,CASSFIGGEITQYF
TRBV7-2,TRBJ1-1,CASSLMEGTEAFF
TRBV7-9,TRBJ1-4,CASSNWRTGEKLFF
TRBV9,TRBJ1-1,CASSSEGGGGTEAFF
TRBV5-6,TRBJ2-6,CASSLSPTGANVLTF
TRBV2,TRBJ1-6,CASNPTTGRLNSPLHF
TRBV6-6,TRBJ1-3,CASSPYSRTGYSGNTIYF
TRBV3-1/TRBV3-2,TRBJ2-1,CASSQRDFEQFF
TRBV20-1,TRBJ2-5,CSARGQETQYF
TRBV25-1,TRBJ2-7,CASSDPGRISYEQYF
TRBV11-2,TRBJ2-5,CASSLDLRKTQYF
TRBV5-1,TRBJ2-5,CASMRGTQETQYF
TRBV30,TRBJ1-2,CASPPTGKNYGYTF
TRBV3-1/TRBV3-2,TRBJ2-7,CASSQVYYEQYF
TRBV7-3,TRBJ1-4,CASSSTGIATNEKLFF
TRBV7-9,TRBJ1-2,CASSAWTGFGYTF
TRBV7-2,TRBJ2-7,CASSSGQGSYEQYF
TRBV19,TRBJ1-4,CASSIGALGEKLFF
TRBV19,TRBJ2-7,CASSTQANSYEQYF
TRBV7-6,TRBJ2-5,CSSGGAGETQYF
TRBV19,TRBJ1-5,CASSITGSNQPQHF
TRBV7-2,TRBJ2-7,CASSPTWTASEQYF
TRBV7-9,TRBJ2-6,CASSSRGARGFPGANVLTF
TRBV6-2/TRBV6-3,TRBJ2-1,CASRPQWRGGARTYNEQFF
TRBV13,TRBJ1-1,CASSPRQGVNTEAFF
TRBV11-3,TRBJ1-5,CASSLGQGINQPQHF
TRBV5-1,TRBJ1-2,CASSPTGTGKPNYGYTF
TRBV2,TRBJ1-2,CASSEALVRGKGYTF
TRBV5-1,TRBJ1-2,CASSLTAQANYGYTF
TRBV18,TRBJ1-2,CASSPRQDLRGYGYTF
TRBV20-1,TRBJ1-2,CSASGPAGGYTF
TRBV5-8,TRBJ1-1,CASSQGIRGNTEAFF
TRBV3-1/TRBV3-2,TRBJ1-1,CASSQGRTGTEAFF
TRBV5-1,TRBJ2-5,CASSLRRGAKETQYF
TRBV2,TRBJ1-5,CASSGQGAYQPQHF
TRBV7-9,TRBJ2-7,CASSKTGDHEQYF
TRBV7-9,TRBJ1-5,CASSSGQGNQPQHF
TRBV18,TRBJ1-2,CASSRLAGDEYGYTF
TRBV5-8,TRBJ1-2,CASGRGRVIGYTF
TRBV4-1,TRBJ1-1,CASSQDWLGGSEAFF
TRBV6-1,TRBJ1-2,CASSEAEGYGYTF
TRBV2,TRBJ1-1,CASSEADRGYTEAFF
TRBV21-1,TRBJ2-1,CASSKGGGRPYNEQFF
TRBV4-3,TRBJ1-5,CASSQGYRDRGKPSNQPQHF
TRBV7-2,TRBJ1-1,CASSYLGALNTEAFF
TRBV5-1,TRBJ1-2,CASSSTGDNYGYTF
TRBV27,TRBJ1-1,CASFTGGTEAFF
TRBV5-1,TRBJ2-2,CASSLLAGANTGELFF